This record concerns one T cell receptor beta chain sequence. Its specificity is unknown. The PCR was carried out with 60 Vbeta primers and 13 Jbeta primers. Clones were read by immunoSEQ multiplex PCR, and TCRdb kept only the in-frame ones, dropping some. The sample has 95,000 to 110,000 clones; 82% are singletons. This sample is drawn from a study of cytomegalovirus exposure and HLA in healthy donors. Findings of the study overall: According to the study, roughly 160 TCR beta chains were cytomegalovirus-associated. Data from an earlier analysis indicated that most TCR beta V segments were productive either about 90% or about 30% of the time. A later analysis reported that several of the most significant clusters appeared to be linked to common viral pathogens, among them Epstein-Barr virus.

The V end lost 7 bases, the J end lost 0 bases, and 11 bases lay between the germline ends. There are 13 residues in the CDR3. Per the germline V gene, CDR1 is SQVTM and CDR2 is ANQGSEA. The sequence was collected from a young man in good health and CMV-seropositive. The genes are TRBV29-1 and TRBJ2-3; TRBD1 might be the D (5 bases). The material sequenced was PBMCs. The CDR3 spells CSGRQTSTDTQYF. CDR3 coding DNA: TGCAGCGGCCGACAGACTAGCACAGATACGCAGTATTTT.